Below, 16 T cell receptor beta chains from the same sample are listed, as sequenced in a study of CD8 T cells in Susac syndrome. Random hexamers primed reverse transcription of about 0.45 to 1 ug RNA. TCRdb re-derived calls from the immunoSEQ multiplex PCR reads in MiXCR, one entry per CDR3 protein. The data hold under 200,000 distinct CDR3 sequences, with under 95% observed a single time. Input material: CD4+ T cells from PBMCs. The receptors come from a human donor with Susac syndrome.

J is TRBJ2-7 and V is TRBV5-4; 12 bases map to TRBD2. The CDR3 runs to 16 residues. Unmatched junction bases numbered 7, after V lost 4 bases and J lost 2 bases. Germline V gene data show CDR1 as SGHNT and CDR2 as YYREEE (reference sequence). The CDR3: CASSPTASGGAYEQYF. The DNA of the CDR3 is TGTGCCAGCAGCCCCACAGCTAGCGGGGGGGCCTACGAGCAGTACTTC. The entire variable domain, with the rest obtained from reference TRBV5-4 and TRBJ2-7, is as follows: ETGVTQSPTHLIKTRGQQVTLRCSSQSGHNTVSWYQQALGQGPQFIFQYYREEENGRGNFPPRFSGLQFPNYSSELNVNALELDDSALYLCASSPTASGGAYEQYFGPGTRLTVT.

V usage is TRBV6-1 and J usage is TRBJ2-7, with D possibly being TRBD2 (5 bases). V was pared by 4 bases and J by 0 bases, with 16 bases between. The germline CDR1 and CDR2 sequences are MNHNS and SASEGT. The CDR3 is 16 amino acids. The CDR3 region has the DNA TGTGCCAGCAGTGGGGGTAGAAGCGGCAGCTCCTACGAGCAGTACTTC. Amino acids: CASSGGRSGSSYEQYF.

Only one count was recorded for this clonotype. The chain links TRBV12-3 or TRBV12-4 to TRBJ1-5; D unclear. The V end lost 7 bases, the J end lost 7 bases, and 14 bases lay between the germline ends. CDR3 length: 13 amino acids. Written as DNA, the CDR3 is TGTGCCAGCAATTTCAGGCCAGGCCAGCCCCAGCATTTT. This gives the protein CASNFRPGQPQHF.

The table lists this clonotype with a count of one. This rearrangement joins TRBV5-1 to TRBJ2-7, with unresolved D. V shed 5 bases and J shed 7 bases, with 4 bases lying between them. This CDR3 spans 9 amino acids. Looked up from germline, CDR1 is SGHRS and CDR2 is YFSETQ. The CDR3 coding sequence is TGCGCCAGCAGAACGGAGCAGTACTTC. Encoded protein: CASRTEQYF.

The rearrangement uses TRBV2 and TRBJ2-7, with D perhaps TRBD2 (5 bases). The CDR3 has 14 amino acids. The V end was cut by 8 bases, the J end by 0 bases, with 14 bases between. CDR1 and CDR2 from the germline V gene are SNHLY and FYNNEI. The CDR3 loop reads CASEWRRSSYEQYF. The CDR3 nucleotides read TGTGCCAGCGAGTGGAGGAGGAGCTCCTACGAGCAGTACTTC.

Here the CDR3 DNA reads TGTGCCAGCAGCGCCGACGGGGGCGCGAACACTGAAGCTTTCTTT. This gives the protein CASSADGGANTEAFF. This rearrangement joins TRBV7-9 to TRBJ1-1, with a possible D match to TRBD1 (6 bases). CDR1 is SEHNR, CDR2 FQNEAQ, per germline (reference sequence). Deletions cut 5 bases from V and 1 base from J, with 14 bases between. The CDR3 sequence is 15 residues long. Supplemented by reference TRBV7-9 and TRBJ1-1, the full variable domain reads DTGVSQNPRHKITKRGQNVTFRCDPISEHNRLYWYRQTLGQGPEFLTYFQNEAQLEKSRLLSDRFSAERPKGSFSTLEIQRTEQGDSAMYLCASSADGGANTEAFFGQGTRLTVV.

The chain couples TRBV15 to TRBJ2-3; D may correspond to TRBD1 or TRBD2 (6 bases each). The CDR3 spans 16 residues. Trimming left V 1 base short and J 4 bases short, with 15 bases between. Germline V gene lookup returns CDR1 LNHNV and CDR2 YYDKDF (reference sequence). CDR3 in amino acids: CATSRGVKGEADTQYF. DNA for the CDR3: TGTGCCACCAGCAGAGGGGTCAAGGGGGAGGCAGATACGCAGTATTTT.

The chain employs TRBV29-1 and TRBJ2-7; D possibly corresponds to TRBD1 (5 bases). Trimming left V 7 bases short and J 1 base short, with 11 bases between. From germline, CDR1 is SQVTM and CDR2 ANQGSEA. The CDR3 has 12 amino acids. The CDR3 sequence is CSAGAGSYEQYF. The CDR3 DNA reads TGCAGCGCTGGGGCAGGGTCCTACGAGCAGTACTTC.

The DNA for the CDR3 is TGTGCCAGCACAGAGGGAGTCCCCTCCTACAATGAGCAGTTCTTC. Encoded protein: CASTEGVPSYNEQFF. The rearrangement uses TRBV2 and TRBJ2-1; D is perhaps TRBD2 (5 bases). Germline V gene data show CDR1 as SNHLY and CDR2 as FYNNEI. CDR3 size: 15 residues. V was clipped by 7 bases and J by 0 bases, with 13 bases between them.

In nucleotides, the CDR3 is TGTGCCAGCAGCTTGGAACGGGGCAGGTCGGGAGGGACCCAGTACTTC. Protein sequence: CASSLERGRSGGTQYF. The V gene is TRBV5-4, the J gene TRBJ2-5, with TRBD2 matching 7 bases. The CDR3 has 16 residues. Per germline, CDR1 SGHNT and CDR2 YYREEE (reference sequence). Trimming took 0 bases from V and 7 from J; bases not matched to a gene: 12.

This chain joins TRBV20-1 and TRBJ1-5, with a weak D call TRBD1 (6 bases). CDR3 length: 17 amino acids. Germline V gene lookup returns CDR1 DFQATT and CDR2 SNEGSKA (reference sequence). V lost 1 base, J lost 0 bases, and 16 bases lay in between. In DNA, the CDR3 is TGCAGTGCTAGAGTGGGGAGACAGGCGTATAGCAATCAGCCCCAGCATTTT. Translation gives CSARVGRQAYSNQPQHF.

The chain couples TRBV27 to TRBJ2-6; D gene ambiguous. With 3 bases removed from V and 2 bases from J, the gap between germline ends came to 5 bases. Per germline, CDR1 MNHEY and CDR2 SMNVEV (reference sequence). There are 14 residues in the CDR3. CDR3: CASSFHTGANVLTF. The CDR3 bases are TGTGCCAGCAGTTTTCATACTGGGGCCAACGTCCTGACTTTC.

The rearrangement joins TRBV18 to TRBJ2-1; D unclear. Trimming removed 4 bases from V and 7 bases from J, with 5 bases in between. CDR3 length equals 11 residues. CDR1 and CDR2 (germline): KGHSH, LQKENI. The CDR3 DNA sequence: TGTGCCAGCTCACACGGGAATGAGCAGTTCTTC. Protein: CASSHGNEQFF.

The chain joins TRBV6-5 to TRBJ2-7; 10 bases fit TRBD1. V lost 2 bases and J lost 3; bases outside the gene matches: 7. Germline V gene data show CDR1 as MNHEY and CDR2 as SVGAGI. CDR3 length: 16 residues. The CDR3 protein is CASSYLRTGGFYEQYF. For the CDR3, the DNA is TGTGCCAGCAGTTACCTCAGGACAGGGGGATTCTACGAGCAGTACTTC.

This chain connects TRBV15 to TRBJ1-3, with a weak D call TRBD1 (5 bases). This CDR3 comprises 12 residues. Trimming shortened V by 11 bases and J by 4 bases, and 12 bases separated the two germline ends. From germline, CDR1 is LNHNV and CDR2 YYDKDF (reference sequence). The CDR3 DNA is TGTGCCGTAGGGGAGCGAGGAAACACCATATATTTT. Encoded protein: CAVGERGNTIYF.

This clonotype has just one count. CDR3: CAWSRTDTQYF. CDR3 DNA sequence: TGTGCCTGGAGTCGGACAGATACGCAGTATTTT. The V call is TRBV30, the J call TRBJ2-3; unclear D gene. The germline V gene has CDR1 GTSNPN and CDR2 SVGIG (reference sequence). The germline V and J ends were trimmed by 2 bases and 3 bases, with 3 bases remaining between them. The CDR3 loop spans 11 amino acids.